The 4 T cell receptor beta chains given below trace back to one sample, sequenced in a study of blood T cell repertoires in COVID-19. Assay: immunoSEQ multiplex PCR; the TCRdb copy retains only in-frame clones and omits some. Here the sample spans 110,000 or so clones, around 84% being singletons. The source material was peripheral blood. All receptors come from a woman between 35 and 50 years old with acute or convalescent COVID-19.

This clone has more than one count but fewer than ten. The chain couples TRBV9 to TRBJ1-3; tentative D call: TRBD1 (5 bases). Germline assignment: CDR1 SGDLS and CDR2 YYNGEE. V gave up 7 bases and J gave up 0 bases, with 14 bases separating them. This CDR3 has 15 residues. For the CDR3, the DNA is TGTGCCAGCGCGGGGGGTCAGAGCTCTGGAAACACCATATATTTT. Its translation: CASAGGQSSGNTIYF.

The rearrangement uses TRBV7-9 and TRBJ2-5; 7 bases map to TRBD1. There are 13 residues in the CDR3. V shed 5 bases and J 1 base; nucleotides not matched to a gene: 1. The germline V gene encodes CDR1 SEHNR and CDR2 FQNEAQ (reference sequence). CDR3 sequence (DNA): TGTGCCAGCAGCCGGGACAGCCAAGAGACCCAGTACTTC. It specifies CASSRDSQETQYF.

Here the CDR3 reads CASSSQGTGELFF. CDR3 bases: TGTGCCAGCAGCTCGCAGGGGACCGGGGAGCTGTTTTTT. The J gene is TRBJ2-2, the V gene TRBV12-3 or TRBV12-4; D might be TRBD1 (6 bases). CDR3 length equals 13 residues. Trimming cost V 6 bases and J 5 bases, with 10 bases left between them.

CDR3 region: CASSSLAGVPYEQYF. In nucleotides, the CDR3 is TGTGCCAGCAGCTCATTAGCGGGGGTTCCCTACGAGCAGTACTTC. The chain carries TRBV7-2 and TRBJ2-7, with 9 bases aligning to TRBD2. V was pared by 4 bases and J by 2 bases, with 6 bases of the junction left unmatched. Germline CDR1 SGHTA, CDR2 FQGNSA. The CDR3 consists of 15 residues.